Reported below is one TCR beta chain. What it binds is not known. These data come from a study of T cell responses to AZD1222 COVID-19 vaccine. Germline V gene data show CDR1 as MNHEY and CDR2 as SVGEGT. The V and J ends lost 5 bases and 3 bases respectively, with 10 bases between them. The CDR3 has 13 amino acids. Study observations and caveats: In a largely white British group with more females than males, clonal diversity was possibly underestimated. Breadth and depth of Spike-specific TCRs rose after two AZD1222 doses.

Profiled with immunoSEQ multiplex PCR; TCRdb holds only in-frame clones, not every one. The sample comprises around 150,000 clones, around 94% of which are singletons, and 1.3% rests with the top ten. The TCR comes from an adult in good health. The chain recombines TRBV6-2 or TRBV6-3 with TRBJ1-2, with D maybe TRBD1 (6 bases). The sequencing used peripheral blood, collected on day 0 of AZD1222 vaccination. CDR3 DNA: TGTGCCAGCAGTGACAGGTCCGACTATGGCTACACCTTC. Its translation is CASSDRSDYGYTF.